Reported below is one TCR beta chain. PCR used 60 Vbeta primers and 13 Jbeta primers. Libraries were prepared by immunoSEQ multiplex PCR; TCRdb keeps only in-frame clonotypes and omits some of them. The table includes under 200,000 clones, 70% to 90% detected once. These data originate in a study of cytomegalovirus exposure and HLA in healthy donors. In germline, CDR1 is MDHEN, CDR2 SYDVKM. CDR3 size: 15 residues. The junction had 5 bases not matched to a gene; V was cut back by 3 bases and J by 3 bases. The chain recombines TRBV28 with TRBJ2-1; TRBD2 agrees at 7 bases. The origin of this receptor is a woman younger than 30 in good health and CMV-seronegative. The sample was PBMCs. CDR3 sequence: CASSLGGTHYNEQFF. The CDR3, as DNA: TGTGCCAGCAGTTTGGGAGGGACTCACTACAATGAGCAGTTCTTC.